This T cell receptor (beta chain) originates from a study of beta chain features in type 1 diabetes. Across the whole study: What patients shared with healthy donors was a similar profile of age, gender and cell yields.

General study points: Fewer insertions but more deletions were seen at VDJ junctions in type 1 diabetes patients. Shorter TCRB CDR3s, moderately but significantly so, marked every one of the four CD4+ subsets in Type 1 diabetes patients.

This clone was picked up many times. Its antigen is as yet unknown. Sort purity for all populations was recorded as exceeding 98%. Germline lookup yields CDR1 LGHNA and CDR2 YSLEER. The CDR3 runs to 15 residues. V shed 6 bases and J shed 7 bases, with 19 bases lying between them. Expressed TCRB transcripts were sequenced, since all the RNA that had been isolated was reverse transcribed. Regulatory, naive and central memory T cell samples averaged about 3.5 million reads. Clones were sequenced by immunoSEQ multiplex PCR, and TCRdb holds only the in-frame ones, with some missing. The table has 300,000 to 400,000 clones, 8.5% to 10% seen once.

The V call is TRBV4-3, the J call TRBJ1-5; D is perhaps TRBD1 (5 bases). The TCR comes from a man aged 30-40 years with type 1 diabetes. The sample consisted of central memory CD4+ T cells from blood. The CDR3 DNA reads as TGCGCCAGCAGTACCTACTCGGGGGTAAGGCAGCCCCAGCATTTT. Translated, it gives CASSTYSGVRQPQHF.